These 9 T cell receptor beta chains were all obtained from the same sample, sequenced in a study of T cells in Graves' hyperthyroidism and ophthalmopathy. The TCR beta CDR3 regions underwent amplification using RNA transcripts as the source. Researchers ran a first-round RT-PCR on the TCR CDR3 using the HTBI primer set. TCRdb re-analysed the multiplex PCR reads in MiXCR, keeping a single row per CDR3 protein. The table has some 560,000 distinct CDR3 sequences, 14% seen once; the top ten hold around 13%. Sequenced input: blood. These receptors all stem from a woman aged 40 to 49 with Graves' hyperthyroidism.

The chain has TRBV6-2 or TRBV6-3 and TRBJ2-7, with D tentatively TRBD1 (6 bases). Germline-derived CDR1 and CDR2 are MNHEY and SVGEGT. Trimming took off 0 bases at V and 3 bases at J, with 12 bases between the two ends. This CDR3 comprises 15 residues. The CDR3 region is CASSYSTGPLYEQYF. The CDR3 nucleotides are TGTGCCAGCAGTTACTCGACAGGCCCTCTCTACGAGCAGTACTTC.

There are a few counts of this clonotype. The chain is built from TRBV7-9 and TRBJ2-4; 11 bases agree with TRBD1. J lost 7 bases, V lost 5 bases, and 10 bases had no gene match. The germline V gene has CDR1 SEHNR and CDR2 FQNEAQ (reference sequence). The CDR3 has 16 amino acids. The CDR3 protein is CASSAGQGALFNIQYF. CDR3 in DNA: TGTGCCAGCAGCGCCGGACAGGGGGCTCTCTTTAACATTCAGTACTTC.

This clonotype was counted only a few times. The V gene is TRBV15, the J gene TRBJ1-1; a weak D match, TRBD1 (6 bases). The ends were cut back, 3 bases at V and 1 base at J, with 21 bases in the middle. The CDR3 runs to 18 residues. Germline V lookup: CDR1 LNHNV, CDR2 YYDKDF (reference sequence). In nucleotides, the CDR3 is TGTGCCACCAGCAGTGCACTGGGGGGGGGGCTGGGGAACACTGAAGCTTTCTTT. Translation: CATSSALGGGLGNTEAFF.

This clonotype appeared a few times. This could be a read error, since a much larger clone is one nucleotide away. V and J are TRBV29-1 and TRBJ1-1, with TRBD1 identical over 9 bases. V dropped 1 base and J dropped 1; count of bases not matched to a gene: 1. The germline gives CDR1 SQVTM, CDR2 ANQGSEA. The length of the CDR3 is 14 residues. The CDR3 reads CSVEGGQGNTEAFF. The CDR3 DNA sequence: TGCAGCGTTGAAGGGGGACAGGGGAACACTGAAGCTTTCTTT.

This clonotype was detected many times. The CDR3 protein is CASSQGAQNTEAFF. The CDR3 region has the DNA TGCGCCAGCAGCCAAGGCGCGCAGAACACTGAAGCTTTCTTT. This chain connects TRBV5-1 to TRBJ1-1; D ambiguous. Looked up from germline, CDR1 is SGHRS and CDR2 is YFSETQ. V was pared by 4 bases and J by 1 base, with 11 bases between. This CDR3 contains 14 residues.

There are many counts of this clonotype. CDR3 sequence: CASSFLAGGGYEQFF. CDR3 nucleotides: TGTGCCAGCAGTTTTCTAGCGGGCGGGGGTTATGAGCAGTTCTTC. The chain is built from TRBV28 and TRBJ2-1; TRBD2 matches at 8 bases. CDR3 length equals 15 residues. The V gene's germline CDR1 is MDHEN and CDR2 SYDVKM. V was pared by 3 bases and J by 8 bases, with 9 bases of the junction left unmatched.

The rearrangement links TRBV28 to TRBJ2-4, with no clear D. V was trimmed by 6 bases and J by 0 bases, leaving 6 bases between them. CDR1 MDHEN and CDR2 SYDVKM come from the germline V gene. This CDR3 region has 13 residues. CDR3 region: CASRGPAKNIQYF. The DNA of the CDR3 is TGTGCCAGCAGGGGCCCAGCCAAAAACATTCAGTACTTC.

V is TRBV7-9 and J is TRBJ2-7; 8 bases agree with TRBD2. Looked up from germline, CDR1 is SEHNR and CDR2 is FQNEAQ (reference sequence). This CDR3 region has 16 residues. V shed 3 bases and J 2 bases; nucleotides not matched to a gene: 9. The CDR3 DNA is TGTGCCAGCAGCTTCCCGAGCGGGAGAGACCCCTACGAGCAGTACTTC. It translates to CASSFPSGRDPYEQYF.

This clonotype was counted at least ten times. The chain combines TRBV28 with TRBJ1-2; D possibly corresponds to TRBD1 (5 bases). Germline V gene data show CDR1 as MDHEN and CDR2 as SYDVKM. This CDR3 has 14 amino acids. Deletions cut 9 bases from V and 0 bases from J, with 14 bases between. The CDR3 loop reads CASYEGTSNYGYTF. The CDR3 bases are TGTGCCAGTTACGAAGGGACCTCTAACTATGGCTACACCTTC.